These 19 T cell receptor beta chains were all obtained from the same sample, sequenced in a study of blood T cell repertoires in COVID-19 (dated by TCRdb to the early 2020s). The method was the immunoSEQ multiplex PCR assay. The table was pulled from immuneACCESS by TCRdb, which kept in-frame rearrangements only. Such tables lose some clones; where checked, under half of the loss comes from unresolved V genes, and the rest has no known cause. For this sample the table gives 90,000 to 130,000 clones, of which around 86% were detected only once. Of the sample, about 4.5% falls within the top ten clones. The sample taken for sequencing was peripheral blood. These TCRs come from a middle-aged man with acute or convalescent COVID-19.

The rearrangement uses TRBV5-4 and TRBJ1-2; no clear D gene. V dropped 6 bases and J dropped 8 bases, with 17 bases sitting between them. This CDR3 has 13 amino acids. Germline values: CDR1 SGHNT, CDR2 YYREEE (reference sequence). The CDR3 spells CASKQTDSRGYTF. The CDR3 DNA follows: TGTGCCAGCAAACAGACCGATTCTCGCGGCTACACCTTC.

The chain joins TRBV6-2 or TRBV6-3 to TRBJ2-1, with unresolved D. From germline, CDR1 is MNHEY and CDR2 SVGEGT. The CDR3 consists of 15 residues. V dropped 7 bases and J dropped 4 bases, with 17 bases sitting between them. The CDR3 DNA follows: TGTGCCAGCACCCCTACTTCCTGGTATTACAATGAGCAGTTCTTC. This encodes CASTPTSWYYNEQFF.

This chain joins TRBV30 and TRBJ1-3, with D possibly matching TRBD1 (5 bases). The germline V and J ends were trimmed by 3 bases and 2 bases, with 14 bases remaining between them. From germline, CDR1 is GTSNPN and CDR2 SVGIG (reference sequence). The CDR3 spans 15 residues. CDR3 sequence (DNA): TGTGCCTGGAGCACCCGACGGGGGACTGGAAACACCATATATTTT. It yields the protein CAWSTRRGTGNTIYF.

V is TRBV5-6 and J is TRBJ2-1, with D possibly TRBD1 on 5 matching bases. Germline V lookup: CDR1 SGHDT, CDR2 YYEEEE. CDR3 length: 15 residues. Trimming removed 3 bases at V and 7 bases at J, with 17 bases between. The DNA for the CDR3 is TGTGCCAGCAGCTCTCTCCGCACAAAGGGGAATGAGCAGTTCTTC. Translated: CASSSLRTKGNEQFF.

This clone has just one count. This sequence joins TRBV5-8 and TRBJ2-7, with 8 bases aligning to TRBD1. The V gene's germline CDR1 is SGHTS and CDR2 YDEGEE. The CDR3 length is 14 residues. V lost 3 bases and J lost 4; bases outside the gene matches: 6. In DNA form, the CDR3 reads TGTGCCAGCAGCTCCGACAGGGGAGTGTACGAGCAGTACTTC. Translation gives CASSSDRGVYEQYF.

The chain carries TRBV18 and TRBJ2-6, with TRBD1 as a possible D gene (6 bases). With 4 bases removed from V and 0 bases from J, the gap between germline ends came to 16 bases. This CDR3 is 18 amino acids long. From germline, CDR1 is KGHSH and CDR2 LQKENI. CDR3 sequence (DNA): TGTGCCAGCTCACGAGGAGGACAGCCTTTCTCTGGGGCCAACGTCCTGACTTTC. The encoded protein is CASSRGGQPFSGANVLTF.

This clone was seen more than once but under ten times. The CDR3 region has the DNA TGTGCCAGCAGCCCCCGACTAGGAGCCTACAATGAGCAGTTCTTC. This gives the protein CASSPRLGAYNEQFF. The chain couples TRBV7-2 to TRBJ2-1; maybe TRBD2 (6 bases). CDR1 and CDR2 from the germline V gene are SGHTA and FQGNSA. Deletions cut 5 bases from V and 2 bases from J, with 13 bases between. CDR3 size: 15 residues.

V gene TRBV2 combines with J gene TRBJ1-1; no clear D. The CDR3 totals 11 residues. V was cut by 8 bases and J by 8 bases, with 12 bases left in between. Germline values: CDR1 SNHLY, CDR2 FYNNEI. The CDR3 sequence: CASRRWGEAFF. The CDR3, as DNA: TGTGCCAGCCGGAGGTGGGGAGAAGCTTTCTTT.

The rearrangement links TRBV25-1 to TRBJ1-5; a possible D gene is TRBD1 (5 bases). Trimming left V 2 bases short and J 6 bases short, with 11 bases between. CDR3 length: 14 residues. Germline V gene sequence: CDR1 MGHDK, CDR2 SYGVNS. The CDR3 DNA follows: TGTGCCAGCAGTGAAGGGGGGACGGCTCAGCCCCAGCATTTT. It yields the protein CASSEGGTAQPQHF.

This rearrangement joins TRBV7-2 to TRBJ1-1, with a tentative D call TRBD1 (5 bases). Per germline, CDR1 SGHTA and CDR2 FQGNSA. CDR3 length equals 14 residues. V lost 6 bases to trimming and J lost 6 bases, with 17 bases between them. The CDR3 spells CASRQLSGGSEAFF. CDR3 nucleotides: TGTGCCAGCAGGCAACTCTCGGGGGGGTCTGAAGCTTTCTTT.

The chain joins TRBV15 to TRBJ2-1; D gene uncertain. Deletions cut 1 base from V and 8 bases from J, with 9 bases between. This CDR3 region has 13 residues. Per germline, CDR1 LNHNV and CDR2 YYDKDF (reference sequence). CDR3 in amino acids: CATSRAGIDEQFF. In DNA, the CDR3 is TGTGCCACCAGCAGAGCGGGTATCGATGAGCAGTTCTTC.

The chain joins TRBV14 to TRBJ2-1; D is ambiguous. This CDR3 has 13 residues. The V and J ends lost 0 bases and 13 bases respectively, with 13 bases between them. CDR1 is SGHDN and CDR2 is FVKESK in the germline V gene. The CDR3 loop reads CASSQESRVPQFF. The CDR3 coding sequence is TGTGCCAGCAGCCAAGAGAGCCGGGTCCCCCAGTTCTTC.

This chain links TRBV6-5 with TRBJ1-4; D perhaps matches TRBD1 (6 bases). The CDR3 runs to 15 residues. The germline V and J ends were trimmed by 5 bases and 3 bases, with 13 bases remaining between them. CDR1 and CDR2 from the germline V gene are MNHEY and SVGAGI. The CDR3 DNA is TGTGCCAGCAGTACAACGGACAGCGCTAATGAAAAACTGTTTTTT. Its protein is CASSTTDSANEKLFF.

The CDR3 loop reads CASSLVSSNQPQHF. CDR3 nucleotide sequence: TGTGCCAGCAGTTTGGTCAGTAGCAATCAGCCCCAGCATTTT. The chain joins TRBV27 to TRBJ1-5; no clear D. Per germline, CDR1 MNHEY and CDR2 SMNVEV (reference sequence). V lost 3 bases and J 0 bases, leaving 6 bases between the germline ends. This CDR3 spans 14 amino acids.

This clone was seen just once. V and J are TRBV2 and TRBJ2-3, with D perhaps TRBD2 (6 bases). CDR3 length: 15 residues. Germline V gene lookup returns CDR1 SNHLY and CDR2 FYNNEI. Trimming removed 3 bases from V and 0 bases from J, with 10 bases in between. The CDR3 DNA sequence: TGTGCCAGCAGTGAGGGGACTGCTAGCACAGATACGCAGTATTTT. This gives the protein CASSEGTASTDTQYF.

CDR3 amino acids: CASSLDTGLSYGYTF. Written as DNA, the CDR3 is TGTGCCAGCAGCTTAGATACAGGGTTAAGCTATGGCTACACCTTC. This sequence joins TRBV7-6 and TRBJ1-2, with a weak D call TRBD1 (6 bases). The CDR3 spans 15 residues. V lost 1 base and J 4 bases, leaving 13 bases between the germline ends. Germline lookup yields CDR1 SGHVS and CDR2 FNYEAQ.

The CDR3 sequence is CATSRGRQKTSPLHF. Written as DNA, the CDR3 is TGTGCCACCAGCAGAGGTAGACAGAAAACTTCACCCCTCCACTTT. J is TRBJ1-6 and V is TRBV15; possible D gene TRBD1, 5 bases. CDR1 and CDR2 from the germline V gene are LNHNV and YYDKDF (reference sequence). With 1 base removed from V and 9 bases from J, the gap between germline ends came to 13 bases. The CDR3 runs to 15 residues.

V is TRBV25-1 and J is TRBJ2-5; D might be TRBD1 (6 bases). V gave up 1 base and J gave up 5 bases, with 23 bases separating them. CDR1 is MGHDK and CDR2 is SYGVNS in the germline V gene. The CDR3 sequence is 18 residues long. The CDR3 reads CASSESRGVQGQSETQYF. Written as DNA, the CDR3 is TGTGCCAGCAGTGAATCCAGGGGAGTGCAGGGGCAGAGTGAGACCCAGTACTTC.

The chain joins TRBV10-3 to TRBJ1-1; D unclear. Germline CDR1 reads ENHRY; CDR2 reads SYGVKD. CDR3 size: 14 residues. V lost 4 bases to trimming and J lost 0 bases, with 9 bases between them. For the CDR3, the DNA is TGTGCCATCAGTGTAGAGGGCCTGAACACTGAAGCTTTCTTT. It specifies CAISVEGLNTEAFF.